These 17 T cell receptor beta chains were all obtained from the same sample, sequenced in a study of T cells in Graves' hyperthyroidism and ophthalmopathy. What was amplified from RNA transcripts were TCR beta CDR3 regions. HTBI primers were employed in a first-round RT-PCR of the TCR CDR3. TCRdb fed the multiplex PCR reads into MiXCR, producing one record per CDR3 protein. The repertoire holds approximately 630,000 distinct CDR3 sequences, with roughly 16% as singletons. The sample taken for sequencing was blood. These receptors all stem from a woman aged 25-40 years with Graves' hyperthyroidism.

This clonotype was counted ten times or more. This chain uses TRBV6-1 with TRBJ1-4; 7 bases are a match to TRBD1. This CDR3 is built from 15 residues. Germline lookup yields CDR1 MNHNS and CDR2 SASEGT. The ends lost 6 bases at V and 0 bases at J; junction bases unmatched: 4. The CDR3 DNA follows: TGTGCCAGCAGGCGGACAGGCGCAACTAATGAAAAACTGTTTTTT. It encodes CASRRTGATNEKLFF.

A remark on this clonotype: A single base separates this from a much larger clone, so it may be a read error. The chain combines TRBV20-1 with TRBJ1-1, with TRBD1 as a possible D gene (6 bases). The germline V gene has CDR1 DFQATT and CDR2 SNEGSKA (reference sequence). The CDR3 has 14 amino acids. CDR3 protein: CGAPRTGRFTEAFF. In DNA form, the CDR3 reads TGCGGTGCTCCGCGTACAGGGCGCTTCACTGAAGCTTTCTTT.

This clonotype occurred many times. The V gene is TRBV5-1, the J gene TRBJ2-3; no clear D gene. The V gene's germline CDR1 is SGHRS and CDR2 YFSETQ. This CDR3 comprises 16 residues. Trimming stripped 0 bases from V and 0 bases from J, with 11 bases between. CDR3 nucleotide sequence: TGCGCCAGCAGCTTGGATACCTTAAGTAGCACAGATACGCAGTATTTT. Its translation is CASSLDTLSSTDTQYF.

This clonotype was observed a handful of times. The chain joins TRBV2 to TRBJ2-4; D is unresolved. This CDR3 has 19 residues. V shed 0 bases and J shed 0 bases, with 18 bases lying between them. In germline, CDR1 is SNHLY, CDR2 FYNNEI. The CDR3 DNA sequence: TGTGCCAGCAGTGAAGCGCTTCGGTCTGTCCTGCTAGCCAAAAACATTCAGTACTTC. Its translation: CASSEALRSVLLAKNIQYF. Filled out from reference TRBV2 and TRBJ2-4, the complete variable domain reads EPEVTQTPSHQVTQMGQEVILRCVPISNHLYFYWYRQILGQKVEFLVSFYNNEISEKSEIFDDQFSVERPDGSNFTLKIRSTKLEDSAMYFCASSEALRSVLLAKNIQYFGAGTRLSVL.

In its sample, this clonotype was seen a few times. The gene calls are TRBV12-3 or TRBV12-4 and TRBJ1-2; D remains ambiguous. The ends were cut back, 5 bases at V and 5 bases at J, with 12 bases in the middle. The CDR3 length is 13 residues. The chain's CDR3 is CASSVTKTYGYTF. In DNA, the CDR3 is TGTGCCAGCAGTGTCACCAAGACTTATGGCTACACCTTC.

The genes are TRBV20-1 and TRBJ2-3; 14 bases align to TRBD2. The CDR3 runs 18 residues. CDR1 and CDR2 (germline): DFQATT, SNEGSKA (reference sequence). J gave up 2 bases and V 1 base, and 8 bases lay outside the gene matches. The DNA of the CDR3 is TGCAGTGCTAGAGTTGACAGGACTAGCGGGAGGAACACAGATACGCAGTATTTT. Protein: CSARVDRTSGRNTDTQYF.

This clonotype was counted a few times. Here the CDR3 DNA reads TGTGCCAGCAGCTTAACGGACTCTAACTATGGCTACACCTTC. It specifies CASSLTDSNYGYTF. The V and J genes are TRBV7-9 and TRBJ1-2; D unclear. Germline V gives CDR1 SEHNR, CDR2 FQNEAQ (reference sequence). CDR3 size: 14 residues. The V end was cut by 2 bases, the J end by 0 bases, with 7 bases between.

This clonotype was recorded many times. The V call is TRBV28, the J call TRBJ1-1; D remains unclear. This CDR3 region has 14 residues. Germline assignment: CDR1 MDHEN and CDR2 SYDVKM. V lost 4 bases to trimming and J lost 0 bases, with 9 bases between them. Written as DNA, the CDR3 is TGTGCCAGCAGTTGGAAGGTAATGAACACTGAAGCTTTCTTT. Protein sequence: CASSWKVMNTEAFF.

This clonotype was counted only a few times. V usage is TRBV9 and J usage is TRBJ2-2; TRBD2 agrees at 10 bases. The germline V gene encodes CDR1 SGDLS and CDR2 YYNGEE. The J segment lost 6 bases and the V segment lost 2 bases, leaving 4 bases of the junction unmatched. The CDR3 is 15 residues long. CDR3 residues: CASSVSGGGAGELFF. CDR3 DNA sequence: TGTGCCAGCAGCGTCAGCGGGGGGGGGGCCGGGGAGCTGTTTTTT.

CDR3 sequence: CASSYDRGNTIYF. In nucleotides, the CDR3 is TGTGCCAGCAGCTATGACAGGGGGAACACCATATATTTT. The chain couples TRBV4-2 to TRBJ1-3, with 9 bases that match TRBD1. Germline lookup yields CDR1 LGHNA and CDR2 YNFKEQ. This CDR3 contains 13 residues. The V and J ends lost 5 bases and 7 bases, in that order; junction bases with no gene match: 3.

In its sample, this clonotype was seen a few times. The CDR3 nucleotides read TGCAGTGCTAGACCCACCCCCCAGCGGGAGTCAACTATAGATACGCAGTATTTT. Protein product: CSARPTPQRESTIDTQYF. This sequence joins TRBV20-1 and TRBJ2-3; TRBD2 matches at 8 bases. The germline gives CDR1 DFQATT, CDR2 SNEGSKA (reference sequence). V dropped 2 bases and J dropped 5; count of bases not matched to a gene: 18. This CDR3 region has 18 residues.

This clonotype was observed a handful of times. The rearrangement joins TRBV5-4 to TRBJ1-5; D unclear. With 4 bases removed from V and 9 bases from J, the gap between germline ends came to 14 bases. Germline loops: CDR1 SGHNT, CDR2 YYREEE (reference sequence). The CDR3 extends over 13 amino acids. The CDR3 here is CASSRVPKGPQHF. CDR3 nucleotides: TGTGCCAGCAGCAGAGTACCGAAGGGGCCCCAGCATTTT.

In its sample, this clonotype was seen many times. The rearrangement links TRBV28 to TRBJ2-7; D perhaps matches TRBD2 (5 bases). Trimming left V 4 bases short and J 6 bases short, with 10 bases between. The germline CDR1 and CDR2 sequences are MDHEN and SYDVKM. The CDR3 sequence is 12 residues long. CDR3 in amino acids: CASSSRGAEQYF. CDR3 nucleotides: TGTGCCAGCAGTTCACGGGGTGCCGAGCAGTACTTC.

This clonotype came up many times. The chain is built from TRBV27 and TRBJ1-5, with D hard to call. The CDR3 contains 15 residues. Germline V gene sequence: CDR1 MNHEY, CDR2 SMNVEV (reference sequence). The V end lost 6 bases, the J end lost 0 bases, and 12 bases lay between the germline ends. CDR3 in DNA: TGTGCCAGCAGGCGTCAGATGAATAGCAATCAGCCCCAGCATTTT. Its translation is CASRRQMNSNQPQHF.

This clonotype has a handful of counts. The rearrangement joins TRBV30 to TRBJ2-7; D is undetermined. The length of the CDR3 is 11 residues. The germline V and J ends were trimmed by 0 bases and 7 bases, with 7 bases remaining between them. Germline CDR1 GTSNPN, CDR2 SVGIG (reference sequence). The chain's CDR3 is CAWSVREEQYF. The CDR3 bases are TGTGCCTGGAGTGTAAGGGAAGAGCAGTACTTC.

This clonotype was seen ten or more times. The V gene is TRBV6-1, the J gene TRBJ1-5; D unclear. The length of the CDR3 is 15 residues. Per the germline V gene, CDR1 is MNHNS and CDR2 is SASEGT. Trimming stripped 1 base from V and 5 bases from J, with 12 bases between. CDR3 protein: CASSEGAYKDQPQHF. CDR3 coding DNA: TGTGCCAGCAGTGAAGGGGCTTATAAAGATCAGCCCCAGCATTTT.

This clonotype was found a few times. The chain joins TRBV4-1 to TRBJ2-1; 8 positions agree with TRBD1. V gave up 5 bases and J gave up 1 base; unmatched junction bases: 7. This CDR3 is built from 16 residues. In germline, CDR1 is MGHRA, CDR2 YSYEKL. The CDR3 DNA reads TGCGCCAGCAGCACCAGGACAGGGAGATCCTACAATGAGCAGTTCTTC. As protein: CASSTRTGRSYNEQFF.